This entry lists 10 T cell receptor beta chains sequenced from one sample in a study of metastatic and nonmetastatic thyroid tumors. Every patient was untreated before thyroid surgery. TCRdb re-processed the PCR reads through MiXCR. The sample has over 30,000 clones, under 20% seen once. The sequenced material came from tumor tissue. Every receptor here comes from a female donor with papillary thyroid cancer or a benign thyroid nodule (not recorded which). Some clones in this sample may be carry-over from other donors' samples.

A remark on this clone: A much larger clonotype is one base distant, so this may be a read error. This is likely a read error, given that the CDR3 carries no conserved phenylalanine or tryptophan at its end. The gene calls are TRBV9 and TRBJ1-4; weak D call: TRBD1 (6 bases). Looked up from germline, CDR1 is SGDLS and CDR2 is YYNGEE. The length of the CDR3 is 15 residues. V was shortened by 3 bases and J by 8 bases, with 17 bases between the two germline ends. The DNA for the CDR3 is TGTGCCAGCAGCGAGGGACACTCGGGGGGGGAAAAACTGTTTCTT. Translating gives CASSEGHSGGEKLFL.

This clone was picked up a small number of times. Mismatch with germline at one junction end may stem from a read error. CDR3 region: CPSTLQVGQPQHF. The CDR3 DNA reads TGTCCCAGCACCTTACAGGTCGGTCAGCCCCAGCATTTT. The chain has TRBV2 and TRBJ1-5, with a possible D match to TRBD1 (5 bases). From germline, CDR1 is SNHLY and CDR2 FYNNEI. The CDR3 totals 13 residues.

This clone was seen ten or more times. The rearrangement links TRBV6-4 to TRBJ2-1; D is uncertain. The V end was cut by 0 bases, the J end by 0 bases, with 12 bases between. CDR3 size: 17 residues. The germline gives CDR1 MRHNA, CDR2 SNTAGT. In DNA, the CDR3 is TGTGCCAGCAGTGACTCGATGGTCTTGAGCTCCTACAATGAGCAGTTCTTC. It translates to CASSDSMVLSSYNEQFF.

A remark on this clone: A single base separates this from a much larger clone, so it may be a read error. V and J are TRBV5-1 and TRBJ1-1; D may be TRBD1 (5 bases). This CDR3 region has 15 residues. The germline V gene has CDR1 SGHRS and CDR2 YFSETQ. DNA of the CDR3: TGCGCCAGCAGCACTCTAGACAGCCTGAACACTGAAGCTTCCTTT. Translated: CASSTLDSLNTEASF. The full variable domain, completed using reference TRBV5-1 and TRBJ1-1, is KAGVTQTPRYLIKTRGQQVTLSCSPISGHRSVSWYQQTPGQGLQFLFEYFSETQRNKGNFPGRFSGRQFSNSRSEMNVSTLELGDSALYLCASSTLDSLNTEASFGQGTRLTVV.

In this sample, this clone turned up many times. The CDR3 DNA reads TGCAGTGCTTCCGGGAATTCCTACAATGAGCAGTTCTTC. This codes for CSASGNSYNEQFF. The J gene is TRBJ2-1, the V gene TRBV20-1; possibly TRBD2 for D (5 bases). V lost 5 bases and J lost 1, with 9 bases in between. Germline CDR1 DFQATT, CDR2 SNEGSKA (reference sequence). The CDR3 extends over 13 amino acids.

The table lists this clone with many counts. The chain uses TRBV7-9 and TRBJ2-3; a possible D gene is TRBD2 (6 bases). The germline gives CDR1 SEHNR, CDR2 FQNEAQ (reference sequence). The CDR3 length is 14 residues. V lost 3 bases and J lost 5, with 12 bases in between. The CDR3 loop reads CASSFSGGEDTQYF. CDR3 nucleotide sequence: TGTGCCAGCAGCTTCTCCGGGGGAGAAGATACGCAGTATTTT.

The sample holds many counts of this clone. The chain recombines TRBV12-3 or TRBV12-4 with TRBJ1-5, with 7 nucleotides matching TRBD1. V was clipped by 6 bases and J by 6 bases; unmatched bases: 11. The CDR3 has 15 residues. CDR3 sequence reads: CASSYGRTGGQPQHF. The CDR3 DNA sequence: TGTGCCAGCAGCTATGGGAGGACAGGAGGTCAGCCCCAGCATTTT.

This clone was seen repeatedly, ten times or more. V is TRBV6-1 and J is TRBJ2-6, with no clear D. The CDR3 totals 17 residues. V lost 6 bases and J lost 2, with 17 bases in between. Germline CDR1 reads MNHNS; CDR2 reads SASEGT. The chain's CDR3 is CASSLTLSVTGANVLTF. The CDR3 DNA follows: TGTGCCAGCAGCCTCACGCTTTCGGTTACTGGGGCCAACGTCCTGACTTTC.

The gene calls are TRBV5-1 and TRBJ2-1; 11 bases are a match to TRBD2. Germline V gene sequence: CDR1 SGHRS, CDR2 YFSETQ. Trimming cost V 4 bases and J 12 bases; bases outside gene matches: 9. The length of the CDR3 is 14 residues. CDR3 protein: CASSGDTSGRAQFF. The DNA of the CDR3 is TGCGCCAGCAGCGGAGATACTAGCGGGAGAGCGCAGTTCTTC.

The chain combines TRBV20-1 with TRBJ2-2, with D unresolved. This CDR3 comprises 16 residues. Trimming shortened V by 0 bases and J by 3 bases, and 14 bases separated the two germline ends. Germline CDR1 reads DFQATT; CDR2 reads SNEGSKA (reference sequence). Here the CDR3 reads CSARDQERGDTGELFF. The CDR3 DNA reads TGCAGTGCTAGAGATCAAGAGCGTGGCGACACCGGGGAGCTGTTTTTT.